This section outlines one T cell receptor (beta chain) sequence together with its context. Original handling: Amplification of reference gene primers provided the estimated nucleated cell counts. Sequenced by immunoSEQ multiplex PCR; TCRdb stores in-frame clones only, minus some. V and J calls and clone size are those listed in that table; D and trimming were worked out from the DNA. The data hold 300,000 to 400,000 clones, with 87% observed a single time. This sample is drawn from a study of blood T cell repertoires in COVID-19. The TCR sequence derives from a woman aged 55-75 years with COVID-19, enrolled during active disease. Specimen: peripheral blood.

The chain's CDR3 is CASSPTGLYGYTF. The CDR3 region has the DNA TGTGCCAGCAGCCCGACAGGGCTGTATGGCTACACCTTC. The rearrangement links TRBV6-5 to TRBJ1-2; 7 bases match TRBD1. The CDR3 is 13 amino acids. V lost 6 bases to trimming and J lost 5 bases; unmatched junction nucleotides: 6. CDR1 MNHEY and CDR2 SVGAGI come from the germline V gene.